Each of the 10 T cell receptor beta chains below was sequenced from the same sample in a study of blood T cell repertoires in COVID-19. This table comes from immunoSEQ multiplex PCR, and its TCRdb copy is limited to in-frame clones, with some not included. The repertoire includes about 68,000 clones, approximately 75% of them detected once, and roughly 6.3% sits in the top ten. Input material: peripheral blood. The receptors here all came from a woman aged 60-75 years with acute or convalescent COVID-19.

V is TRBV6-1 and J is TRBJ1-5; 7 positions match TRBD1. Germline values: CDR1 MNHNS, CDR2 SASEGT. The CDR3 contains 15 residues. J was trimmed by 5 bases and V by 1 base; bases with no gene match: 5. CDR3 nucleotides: TGTGCCAGCAGTGAAGGGCAGGGGGACTATCAGCCCCAGCATTTT. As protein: CASSEGQGDYQPQHF.

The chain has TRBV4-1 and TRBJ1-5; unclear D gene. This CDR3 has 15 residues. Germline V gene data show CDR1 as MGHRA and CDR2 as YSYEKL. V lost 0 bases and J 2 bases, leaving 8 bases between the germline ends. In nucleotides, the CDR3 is TGCGCCAGCAGCCAAGATAGGAGGGGCAATCAGCCCCAGCATTTT. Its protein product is CASSQDRRGNQPQHF.

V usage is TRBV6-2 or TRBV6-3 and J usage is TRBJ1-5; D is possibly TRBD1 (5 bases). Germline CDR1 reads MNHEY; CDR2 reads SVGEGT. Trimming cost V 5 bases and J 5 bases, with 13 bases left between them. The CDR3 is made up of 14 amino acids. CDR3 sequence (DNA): TGTGCCAGCAGTCCCAACGGGGGGGATCAGCCCCAGCATTTT. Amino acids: CASSPNGGDQPQHF.

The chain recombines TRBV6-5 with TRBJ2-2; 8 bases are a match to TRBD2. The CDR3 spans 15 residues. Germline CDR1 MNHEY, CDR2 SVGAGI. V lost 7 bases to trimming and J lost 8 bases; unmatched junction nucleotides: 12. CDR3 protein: CASTKAAGAWGELFF. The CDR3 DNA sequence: TGTGCCAGCACAAAGGCAGCGGGGGCTTGGGGGGAGCTGTTTTTT.

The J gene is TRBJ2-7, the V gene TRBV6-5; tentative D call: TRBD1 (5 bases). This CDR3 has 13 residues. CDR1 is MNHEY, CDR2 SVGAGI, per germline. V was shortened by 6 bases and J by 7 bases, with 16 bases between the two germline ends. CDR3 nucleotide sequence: TGTGCCAGCAGACCCGGCCAGGGCGGAGAGCAGTACTTC. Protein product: CASRPGQGGEQYF.

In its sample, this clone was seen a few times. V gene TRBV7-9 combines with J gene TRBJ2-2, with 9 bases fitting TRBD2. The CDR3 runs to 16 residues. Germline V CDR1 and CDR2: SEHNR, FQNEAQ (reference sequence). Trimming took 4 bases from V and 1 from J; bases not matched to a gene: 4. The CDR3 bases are TGTGCCAGCAGCTGGCTAGCGGGGATGAACACCGGGGAGCTGTTTTTT. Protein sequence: CASSWLAGMNTGELFF. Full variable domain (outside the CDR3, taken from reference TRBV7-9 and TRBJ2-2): DTGVSQNPRHKITKRGQNVTFRCDPISEHNRLYWYRQTLGQGPEFLTYFQNEAQLEKSRLLSDRFSAERPKGSFSTLEIQRTEQGDSAMYLCASSWLAGMNTGELFFGEGSRLTVL.

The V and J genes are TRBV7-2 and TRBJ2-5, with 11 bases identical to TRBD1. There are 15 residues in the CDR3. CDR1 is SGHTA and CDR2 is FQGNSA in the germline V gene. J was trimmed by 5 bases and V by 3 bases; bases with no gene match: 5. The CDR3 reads CASSLDRGRGETQYF. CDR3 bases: TGTGCCAGCAGCTTGGACAGGGGGCGAGGGGAGACCCAGTACTTC.

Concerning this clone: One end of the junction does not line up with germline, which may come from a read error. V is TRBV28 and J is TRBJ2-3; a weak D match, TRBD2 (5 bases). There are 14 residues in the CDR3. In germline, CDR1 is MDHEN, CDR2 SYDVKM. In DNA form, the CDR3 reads TGTGCCTGCAGTTTTCCCGGTGGACTAGATACGCAGTATTTT. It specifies CACSFPGGLDTQYF.

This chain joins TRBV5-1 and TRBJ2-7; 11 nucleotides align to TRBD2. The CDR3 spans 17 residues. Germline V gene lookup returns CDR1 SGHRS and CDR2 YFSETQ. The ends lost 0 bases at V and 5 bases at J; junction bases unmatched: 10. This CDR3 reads CASSLGPASGGLNEQYF. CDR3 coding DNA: TGCGCCAGCAGCTTGGGCCCCGCTAGCGGGGGGTTGAACGAGCAGTACTTC.

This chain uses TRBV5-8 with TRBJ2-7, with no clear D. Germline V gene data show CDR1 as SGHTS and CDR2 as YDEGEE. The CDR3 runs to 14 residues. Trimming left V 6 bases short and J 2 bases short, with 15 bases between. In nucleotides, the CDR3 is TGTGCCAGCACCCATCCCCTAACCCCCTACGAGCAGTACTTC. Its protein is CASTHPLTPYEQYF.